A selection of T cell receptor beta chains follows, all from one sample in a study of T cells in Graves' hyperthyroidism and ophthalmopathy. TCRdb re-called the multiplex PCR reads with MiXCR, one entry per CDR3 protein. The profile covers about 350,000 distinct CDR3 sequences, with around 18% appearing a single time and about a sixth taken by the ten largest. The sequenced material came from blood. All receptors come from a woman aged 40 to 50 with Graves' ophthalmopathy. Both conserved end residues are part of each CDR3. The order of the fields is CDR3 protein, CDR3 DNA, V gene, clone size, D gene, J gene. The D gene is left open where the match is weak. Clone size is stated in some rows and not others, as once, few, many or a class when expanded.

CASSLQVYEAFF TGTGCCAGCAGTCTACAGGTGTATGAAGCTTTCTTT TRBV12-3/TRBV12-4 many - TRBJ1-1
CASSRDYGEQYF TGTGCCAGCAGTCGGGACTACGGGGAGCAGTACTTC TRBV12-3/TRBV12-4 many TRBD2 TRBJ2-7
CASRQGRRGNTIYF TGTGCCAGCAGACAGGGACGACGGGGAAACACCATATATTTT TRBV6-5 many - TRBJ1-3
CASRVDRPNTEAFF TGTGCCAGCAGGGTCGACAGGCCGAACACTGAAGCTTTCTTT TRBV28 - - TRBJ1-1
CSGWTLAKNIQYF TGCAGTGGTTGGACCTTAGCCAAAAACATTCAGTACTTC TRBV20-1 once - TRBJ2-4
CASSKDRARAGGYTF TGTGCCAGCAGCAAGGACAGGGCACGGGCGGGGGGCTACACCTTC TRBV7-2 many TRBD1 TRBJ1-2
CASSFDKGGRQETQYF TGTGCCAGCAGCTTTGATAAGGGGGGAAGGCAAGAGACCCAGTACTTC TRBV7-2 - - TRBJ2-5
CASTPQVGPGDEQYF TGCGCCAGCACCCCCCAAGTAGGGCCGGGTGACGAGCAGTACTTC TRBV5-1 - - TRBJ2-7
CASSYFGGETYEQYF TGTGCCAGCAGTTATTTCGGGGGAGAGACCTACGAGCAGTACTTC TRBV6-2/TRBV6-3 many - TRBJ2-7
CASSHTGGPQYDYTF TGTGCCAGCAGCCACACCGGCGGGCCACAATATGACTACACCTTC TRBV11-2 many - TRBJ1-2
CSVSRDLSSYEQYF TGCAGTGTTAGCCGGGACTTGAGCTCCTACGAGCAGTACTTC TRBV20-1 many - TRBJ2-7
CASRSTGGGTEAFF TGTGCCAGCAGGTCGACAGGGGGGGGAACTGAAGCTTTCTTT TRBV6-5 many TRBD1 TRBJ1-1